This T cell receptor beta chain was recovered during a study of metastatic and nonmetastatic thyroid tumors. MiXCR reprocessed the PCR reads for TCRdb. The sample holds about 21,000 clones, 28% seen once. No treatment of any kind had been given to any patient before thyroid surgery. Germline V CDR1 and CDR2: MDHEN, SYDVKM. The CDR3 is 13 amino acids. Trimming stripped 7 bases from V and 4 bases from J, with 11 bases between. The gene calls are TRBV28 and TRBJ1-5, with D hard to call. The receptor was derived from a male donor with papillary thyroid cancer or a benign thyroid nodule (not recorded which). Some clones in this sample may be carry-over from other donors' samples. Sequenced material: tumor tissue. Here the CDR3 DNA reads TGTGCCAGCACCCAGGACGGTAATCAGCCCCAGCATTTT. Translated, it gives CASTQDGNQPQHF.